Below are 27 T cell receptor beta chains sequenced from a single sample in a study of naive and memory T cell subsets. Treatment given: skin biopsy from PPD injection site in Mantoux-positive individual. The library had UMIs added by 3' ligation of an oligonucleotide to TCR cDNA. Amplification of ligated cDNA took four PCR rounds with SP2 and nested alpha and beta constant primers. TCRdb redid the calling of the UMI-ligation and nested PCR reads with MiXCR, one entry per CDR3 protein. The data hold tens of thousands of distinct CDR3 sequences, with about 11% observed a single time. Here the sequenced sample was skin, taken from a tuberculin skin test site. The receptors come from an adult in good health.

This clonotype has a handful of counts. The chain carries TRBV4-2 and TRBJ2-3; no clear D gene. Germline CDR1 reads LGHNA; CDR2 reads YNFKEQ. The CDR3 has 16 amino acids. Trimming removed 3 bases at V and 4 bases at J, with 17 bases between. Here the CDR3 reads CASSHALEIWADTQYF. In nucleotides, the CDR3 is TGTGCCAGCAGCCATGCACTGGAGATATGGGCAGATACGCAGTATTTT.

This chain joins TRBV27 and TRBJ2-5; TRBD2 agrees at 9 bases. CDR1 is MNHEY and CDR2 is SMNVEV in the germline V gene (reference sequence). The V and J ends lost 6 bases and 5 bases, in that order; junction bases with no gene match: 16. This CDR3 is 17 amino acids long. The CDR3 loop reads CASSLLAGTYQLETQYF. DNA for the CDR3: TGTGCCAGCAGCTTACTAGCGGGTACATATCAATTGGAGACCCAGTACTTC.

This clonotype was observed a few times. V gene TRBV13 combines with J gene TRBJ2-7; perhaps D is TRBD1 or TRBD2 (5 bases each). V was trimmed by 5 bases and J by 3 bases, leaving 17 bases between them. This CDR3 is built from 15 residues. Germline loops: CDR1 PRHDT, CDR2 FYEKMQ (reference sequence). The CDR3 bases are TGTGCCAGCAGCCCCAGTTGGGGGTTGATCTACGAGCAGTACTTC. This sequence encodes CASSPSWGLIYEQYF.

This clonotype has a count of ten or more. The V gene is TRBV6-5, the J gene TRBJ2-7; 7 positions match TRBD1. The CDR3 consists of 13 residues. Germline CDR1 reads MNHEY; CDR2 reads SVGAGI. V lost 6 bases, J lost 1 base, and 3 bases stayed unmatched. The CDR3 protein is CASRGTVSYEQYF. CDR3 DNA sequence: TGTGCCAGCAGGGGGACAGTATCCTACGAGCAGTACTTC.

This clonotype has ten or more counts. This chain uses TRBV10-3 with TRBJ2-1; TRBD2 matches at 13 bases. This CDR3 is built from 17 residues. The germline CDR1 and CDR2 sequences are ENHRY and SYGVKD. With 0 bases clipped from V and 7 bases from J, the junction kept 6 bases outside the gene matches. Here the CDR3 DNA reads TGTGCCATCAGTGAGTCGAACCGACTAGCGGGAGGAAATGAGCAGTTCTTC. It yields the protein CAISESNRLAGGNEQFF.

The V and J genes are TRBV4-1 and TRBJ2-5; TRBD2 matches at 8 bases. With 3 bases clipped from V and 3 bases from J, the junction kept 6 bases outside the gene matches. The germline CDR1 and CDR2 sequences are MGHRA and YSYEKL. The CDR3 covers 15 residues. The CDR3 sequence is CASSHLTSGEETQYF. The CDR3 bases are TGCGCCAGCAGCCACCTTACTAGCGGAGAAGAGACCCAGTACTTC.

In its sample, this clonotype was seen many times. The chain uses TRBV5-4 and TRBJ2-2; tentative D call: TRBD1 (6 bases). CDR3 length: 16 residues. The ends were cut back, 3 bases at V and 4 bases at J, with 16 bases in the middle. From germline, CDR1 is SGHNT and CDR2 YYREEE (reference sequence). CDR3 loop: CASSYPGRGSTGELFF. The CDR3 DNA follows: TGTGCCAGCAGCTACCCCGGAAGGGGGAGCACCGGGGAGCTGTTTTTT.

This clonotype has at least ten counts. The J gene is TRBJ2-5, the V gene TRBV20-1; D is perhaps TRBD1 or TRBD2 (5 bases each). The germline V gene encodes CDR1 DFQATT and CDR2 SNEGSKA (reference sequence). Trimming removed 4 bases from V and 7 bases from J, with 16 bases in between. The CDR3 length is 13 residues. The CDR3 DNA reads TGCAGTGCTAATCGGGACGGGGAGTGGACCCAGTACTTC. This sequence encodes CSANRDGEWTQYF.

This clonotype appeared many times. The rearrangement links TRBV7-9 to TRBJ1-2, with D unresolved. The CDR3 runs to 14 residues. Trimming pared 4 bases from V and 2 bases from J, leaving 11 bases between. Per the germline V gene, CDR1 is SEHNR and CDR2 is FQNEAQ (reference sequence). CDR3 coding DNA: TGTGCCAGCAGCTCCTACTGGGGAAACTATGGCTACACCTTC. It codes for CASSSYWGNYGYTF.

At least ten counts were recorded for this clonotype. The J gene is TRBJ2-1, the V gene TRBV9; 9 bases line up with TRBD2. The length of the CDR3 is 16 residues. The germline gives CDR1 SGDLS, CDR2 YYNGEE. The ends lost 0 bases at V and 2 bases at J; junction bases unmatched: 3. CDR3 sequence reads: CASSVAERGAYNEQFF. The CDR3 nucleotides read TGTGCCAGCAGCGTAGCAGAGCGGGGGGCCTACAATGAGCAGTTCTTC. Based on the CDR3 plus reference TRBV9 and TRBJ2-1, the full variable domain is DSGVTQTPKHLITATGQRVTLRCSPRSGDLSVYWYQQSLDQGLQFLIQYYNGEERAKGNILERFSAQQFPDLHSELNLSSLELGDSALYFCASSVAERGAYNEQFFGPGTRLTVL.

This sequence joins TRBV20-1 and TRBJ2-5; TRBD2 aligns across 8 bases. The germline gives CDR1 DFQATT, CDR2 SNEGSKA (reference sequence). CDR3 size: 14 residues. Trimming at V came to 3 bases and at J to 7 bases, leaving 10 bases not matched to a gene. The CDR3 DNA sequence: TGCAGTGCTAGCCTTTTAGACGCGGGAGGGACCCAGTACTTC. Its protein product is CSASLLDAGGTQYF.

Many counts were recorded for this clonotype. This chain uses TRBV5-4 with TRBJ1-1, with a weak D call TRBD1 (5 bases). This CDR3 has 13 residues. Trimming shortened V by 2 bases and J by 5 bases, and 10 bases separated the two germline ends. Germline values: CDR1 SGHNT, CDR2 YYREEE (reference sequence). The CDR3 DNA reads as TGTGCCAGCAGCTTATCAGGGAAAACTGAAGCTTTCTTT. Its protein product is CASSLSGKTEAFF.

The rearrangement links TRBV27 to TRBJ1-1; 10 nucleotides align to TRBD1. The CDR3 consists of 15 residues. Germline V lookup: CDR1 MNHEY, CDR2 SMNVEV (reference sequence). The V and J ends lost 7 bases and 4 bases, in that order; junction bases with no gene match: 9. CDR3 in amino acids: CASNPGQGLGTEAFF. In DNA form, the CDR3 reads TGTGCCAGCAACCCGGGACAGGGGCTGGGCACTGAAGCTTTCTTT.

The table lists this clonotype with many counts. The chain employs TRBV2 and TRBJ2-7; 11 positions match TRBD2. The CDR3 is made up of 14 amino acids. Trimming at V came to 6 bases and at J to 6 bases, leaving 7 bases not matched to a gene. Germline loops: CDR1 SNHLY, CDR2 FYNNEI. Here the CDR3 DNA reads TGTGCCAGCAGGGATACTAGCGGGAGTACCGAGCAGTACTTC. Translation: CASRDTSGSTEQYF.

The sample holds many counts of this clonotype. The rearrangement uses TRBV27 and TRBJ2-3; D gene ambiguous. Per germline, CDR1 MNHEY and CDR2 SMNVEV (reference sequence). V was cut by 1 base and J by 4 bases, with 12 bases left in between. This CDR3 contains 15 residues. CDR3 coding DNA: TGTGCCAGCAGTTTATATAGGCAGGAGCCAGATACGCAGTATTTT. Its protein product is CASSLYRQEPDTQYF.

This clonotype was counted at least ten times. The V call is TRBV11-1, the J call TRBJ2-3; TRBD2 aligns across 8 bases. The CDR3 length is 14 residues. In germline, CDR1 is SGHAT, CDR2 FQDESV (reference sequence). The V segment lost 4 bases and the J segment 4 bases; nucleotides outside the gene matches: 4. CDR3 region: CASSSSGSPDTQYF. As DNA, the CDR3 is TGTGCCAGCAGCTCGAGCGGGAGCCCAGATACGCAGTATTTT. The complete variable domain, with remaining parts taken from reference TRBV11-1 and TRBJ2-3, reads EAEVAQSPRYKITEKSQAVAFWCDPISGHATLYWYRQILGQGPELLVQFQDESVVDDSQLPKDRFSAERLKGVDSTLKIQPAELGDSAMYLCASSSSGSPDTQYFGPGTRLTVL.

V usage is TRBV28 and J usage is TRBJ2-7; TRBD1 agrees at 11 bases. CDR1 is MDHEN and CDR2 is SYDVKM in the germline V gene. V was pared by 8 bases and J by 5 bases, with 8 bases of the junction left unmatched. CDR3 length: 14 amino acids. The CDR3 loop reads CASVAGTGGNEQYF. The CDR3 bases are TGTGCCAGCGTAGCCGGGACAGGGGGAAACGAGCAGTACTTC.

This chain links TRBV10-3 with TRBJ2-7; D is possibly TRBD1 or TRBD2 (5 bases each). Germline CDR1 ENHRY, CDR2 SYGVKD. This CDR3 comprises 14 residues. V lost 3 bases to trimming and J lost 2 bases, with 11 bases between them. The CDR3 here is CAISDSGRPYEQYF. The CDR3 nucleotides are TGTGCCATCAGTGATTCGGGACGACCCTACGAGCAGTACTTC.

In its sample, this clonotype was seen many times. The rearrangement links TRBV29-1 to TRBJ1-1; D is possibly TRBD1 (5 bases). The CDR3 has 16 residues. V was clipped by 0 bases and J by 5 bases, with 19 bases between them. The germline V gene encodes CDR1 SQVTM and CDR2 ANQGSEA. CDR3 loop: CSVEDIIGGGGTEAFF. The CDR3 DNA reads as TGCAGCGTTGAAGATATAATCGGAGGCGGGGGAACTGAAGCTTTCTTT.

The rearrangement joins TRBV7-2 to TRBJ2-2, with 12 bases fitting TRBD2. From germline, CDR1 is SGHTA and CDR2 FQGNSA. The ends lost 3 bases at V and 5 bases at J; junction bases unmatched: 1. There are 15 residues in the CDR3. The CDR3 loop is CASSFTSGGTGELFF. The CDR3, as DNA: TGTGCCAGCAGCTTCACTAGCGGGGGGACCGGGGAGCTGTTTTTT.

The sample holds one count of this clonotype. For the CDR3, the DNA is TGTGCCAGCAGCTATTTCGCTGGGGGTACCGGGGAGCTGTTTTTT. This sequence encodes CASSYFAGGTGELFF. The rearrangement joins TRBV7-2 to TRBJ2-2; D is tentatively TRBD1 or TRBD2 (5 bases each). V dropped 4 bases and J dropped 5 bases, with 14 bases sitting between them. This CDR3 has 15 amino acids. Germline lookup yields CDR1 SGHTA and CDR2 FQGNSA.

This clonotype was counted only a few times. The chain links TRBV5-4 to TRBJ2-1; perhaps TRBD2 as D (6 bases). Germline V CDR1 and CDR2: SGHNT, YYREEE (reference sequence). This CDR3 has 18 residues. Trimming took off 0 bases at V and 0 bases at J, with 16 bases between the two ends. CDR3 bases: TGTGCCAGCAGCTTGGCGAGTAGCGGAAGACGCTCCTACAATGAGCAGTTCTTC. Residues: CASSLASSGRRSYNEQFF.

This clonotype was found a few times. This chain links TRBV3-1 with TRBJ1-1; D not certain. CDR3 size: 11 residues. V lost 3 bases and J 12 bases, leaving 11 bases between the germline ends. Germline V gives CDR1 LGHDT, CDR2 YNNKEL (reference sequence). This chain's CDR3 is CASSHVRVTFF. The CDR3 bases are TGTGCCAGCAGCCATGTCCGGGTTACTTTCTTT.

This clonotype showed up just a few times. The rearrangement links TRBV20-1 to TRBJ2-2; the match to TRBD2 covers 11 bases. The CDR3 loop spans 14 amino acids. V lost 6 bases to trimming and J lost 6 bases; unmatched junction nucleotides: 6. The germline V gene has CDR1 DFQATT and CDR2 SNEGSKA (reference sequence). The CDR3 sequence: CSAAGTSGAGELFF. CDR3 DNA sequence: TGCAGTGCGGCCGGGACTAGCGGCGCCGGGGAGCTGTTTTTT.

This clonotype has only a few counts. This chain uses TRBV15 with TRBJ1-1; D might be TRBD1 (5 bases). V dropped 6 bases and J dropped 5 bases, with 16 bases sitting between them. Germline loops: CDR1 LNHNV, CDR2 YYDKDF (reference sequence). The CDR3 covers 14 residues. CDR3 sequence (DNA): TGTGCCACCAGGGCCCCGGGGGGATGGACTGAAGCTTTCTTT. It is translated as CATRAPGGWTEAFF.

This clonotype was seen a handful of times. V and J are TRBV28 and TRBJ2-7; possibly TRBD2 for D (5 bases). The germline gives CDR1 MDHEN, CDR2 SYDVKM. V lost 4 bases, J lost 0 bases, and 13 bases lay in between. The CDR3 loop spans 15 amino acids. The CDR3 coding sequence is TGTGCCAGCAGTTCATGGACGGGGAGCTCCTACGAGCAGTACTTC. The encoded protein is CASSSWTGSSYEQYF. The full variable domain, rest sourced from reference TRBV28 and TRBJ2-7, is DVKVTQSSRYLVKRTGEKVFLECVQDMDHENMFWYRQDPGLGLRLIYFSYDVKMKEKGDIPEGYSVSREKKERFSLILESASTNQTSMYLCASSSWTGSSYEQYFGPGTRLTVT.

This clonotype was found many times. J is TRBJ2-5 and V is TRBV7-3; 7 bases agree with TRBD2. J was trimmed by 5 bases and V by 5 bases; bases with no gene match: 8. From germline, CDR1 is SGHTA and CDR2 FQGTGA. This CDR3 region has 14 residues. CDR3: CASSPSGLGETQYF. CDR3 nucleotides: TGTGCCAGCAGCCCTAGCGGCCTAGGGGAGACCCAGTACTTC.